This passage covers 17 T cell receptor beta chains from one sample sequenced in a study of beta chain features in type 1 diabetes. Expressed TCRB transcripts were sequenced because the isolated RNA had all been reverse transcribed beforehand. Data came from immunoSEQ multiplex PCR; TCRdb stores just in-frame clones and leaves some out. The table records 970,000 or so clones, 15% to 20% of them present only once. Sequenced: naive CD4+ T cells from blood. The receptors derive from a woman aged 18-35 years in good health.

V is TRBV19 and J is TRBJ2-1; no firm D call. V was trimmed by 0 bases and J by 9 bases, leaving 18 bases between them. Per the germline V gene, CDR1 is LNHDA and CDR2 is SQIVND (reference sequence). This CDR3 has 16 residues. Written as DNA, the CDR3 is TGTGCCAGTAGTATAGAGATCCCCGCGGCTAAAGGTGAGCAGTTCTTC. Translating it yields CASSIEIPAAKGEQFF.

This clone turned up a few times. This chain's CDR3 is CASSLVASYTEAFF. The CDR3 bases are TGTGCCAGCAGCTTAGTTGCTAGTTACACTGAAGCTTTCTTT. The chain joins TRBV7-2 to TRBJ1-1; no reliable D call. The CDR3 loop spans 14 amino acids. The germline V and J ends were trimmed by 1 base and 3 bases, with 9 bases remaining between them. The V gene's germline CDR1 is SGHTA and CDR2 FQGNSA.

The V call is TRBV6-1, the J call TRBJ2-7, with 7 nucleotides matching TRBD1. This CDR3 region has 15 residues. V dropped 4 bases and J dropped 0; count of bases not matched to a gene: 6. Per the germline V gene, CDR1 is MNHNS and CDR2 is SASEGT. In DNA form, the CDR3 reads TGTGCCAGCAGTGCGGACAGGTTCAGCTCCTACGAGCAGTACTTC. This translates into CASSADRFSSYEQYF.

The genes are TRBV19 and TRBJ1-2; 8 nucleotides align to TRBD1. Losses at the gene ends were 5 bases for V and 6 bases for J; bases not matched to a gene: 8. Per the germline V gene, CDR1 is LNHDA and CDR2 is SQIVND (reference sequence). This CDR3 is 14 amino acids long. In nucleotides, the CDR3 is TGTGCCAGTAGTGCGCCGACAGGGGTTGATGGCTACACCTTC. Protein sequence: CASSAPTGVDGYTF. The full variable domain, completed using reference TRBV19 and TRBJ1-2, is DGGITQSPKYLFRKEGQNVTLSCEQNLNHDAMYWYRQDPGQGLRLIYYSQIVNDFQKGDIAEGYSVSREKKESFPLTVTSAQKNPTAFYLCASSAPTGVDGYTFGSGTRLTVV.

This clone was observed a few times. The genes are TRBV9 and TRBJ2-4; D possibly corresponds to TRBD1 (5 bases). Trimming took off 3 bases at V and 1 base at J, with 11 bases between the two ends. This CDR3 region has 15 residues. CDR1 is SGDLS, CDR2 YYNGEE, per germline. This CDR3 reads CASSEGEWAKNIQYF. The CDR3 coding sequence is TGTGCCAGCAGCGAAGGGGAATGGGCCAAAAACATTCAGTACTTC.

The chain uses TRBV7-8 and TRBJ2-6, with a possible D match to TRBD1 (5 bases). The CDR3 is made up of 16 amino acids. Germline CDR1 is SGHVS and CDR2 is FQNEAQ. The V and J ends lost 4 bases and 0 bases respectively, with 10 bases between them. The chain's CDR3 is CASSSRQLSGANVLTF. The CDR3, as DNA: TGTGCCAGCAGCTCCCGACAGCTCTCTGGGGCCAACGTCCTGACTTTC. The full variable domain, its missing parts supplied by reference TRBV7-8 and TRBJ2-6, is GAGVSQSPRYKVAKRGQDVALRCDPISGHVSLFWYQQALGQGPEFLTYFQNEAQLDKSGLPSDRFFAERPEGSVSTLKIQRTQQEDSAVYLCASSSRQLSGANVLTFGAGSRLTVL.

In this sample, this clone turned up a few times. V gene TRBV2 combines with J gene TRBJ2-3; 12 nucleotides match TRBD2. V was clipped by 9 bases and J by 0 bases; unmatched bases: 7. The CDR3 length is 16 residues. The germline gives CDR1 SNHLY, CDR2 FYNNEI. In nucleotides, the CDR3 is TGTGCCAGTGGACTAGCGGGGAGAATTAGCACAGATACGCAGTATTTT. Translation: CASGLAGRISTDTQYF.

The rearrangement joins TRBV7-9 to TRBJ2-7; a weak D match, TRBD1 (6 bases). Trimming removed 3 bases at V and 6 bases at J, with 9 bases between. CDR1 is SEHNR, CDR2 FQNEAQ, per germline (reference sequence). This CDR3 comprises 12 residues. CDR3 loop: CASSFIGGEQYF. CDR3 in DNA: TGTGCCAGCAGCTTTATAGGGGGCGAGCAGTACTTC.

The chain employs TRBV5-4 and TRBJ2-5, with D perhaps matching TRBD2 (6 bases). CDR3 length: 13 residues. Trimming removed 0 bases at V and 5 bases at J, with 8 bases between. CDR1 is SGHNT, CDR2 YYREEE, per germline (reference sequence). The CDR3 loop reads CASSLAGVETQYF. The CDR3 DNA reads TGTGCCAGCAGCTTGGCGGGAGTGGAGACCCAGTACTTC. The full variable domain, its missing parts supplied by reference TRBV5-4 and TRBJ2-5, is ETGVTQSPTHLIKTRGQQVTLRCSSQSGHNTVSWYQQALGQGPQFIFQYYREEENGRGNFPPRFSGLQFPNYSSELNVNALELDDSALYLCASSLAGVETQYFGPGTRLLVL.

Only a few counts were recorded for this clone. This chain connects TRBV6-5 to TRBJ2-1; perhaps TRBD1 as D (6 bases). V shed 7 bases and J shed 5 bases, with 9 bases lying between them. CDR3 length equals 12 residues. Germline V CDR1 and CDR2: MNHEY, SVGAGI. The CDR3 region has the DNA TGTGCCAGCAAGGGACACCACAATGAGCAGTTCTTC. It specifies CASKGHHNEQFF.

A few counts support this clone. The chain employs TRBV5-1 and TRBJ2-1, with TRBD2 as a possible D gene (6 bases). V lost 4 bases, J lost 8 bases, and 16 bases lay in between. Germline V lookup: CDR1 SGHRS, CDR2 YFSETQ. The CDR3 loop spans 14 amino acids. DNA of the CDR3: TGCGCCAGCAGCACCTCCAGAGGGGACTATGAGCAGTTCTTC. It translates to CASSTSRGDYEQFF.

The CDR3 bases are TGTGCCAGCAGATCCGGGACTAGTGAAGAGACCCAGTACTTC. Translating it yields CASRSGTSEETQYF. This chain joins TRBV5-4 and TRBJ2-5; the match to TRBD2 covers 8 bases. This CDR3 has 14 residues. V shed 5 bases and J 3 bases; nucleotides not matched to a gene: 6. Germline V gene lookup returns CDR1 SGHNT and CDR2 YYREEE (reference sequence). The complete variable domain, with remaining parts taken from reference TRBV5-4 and TRBJ2-5, reads ETGVTQSPTHLIKTRGQQVTLRCSSQSGHNTVSWYQQALGQGPQFIFQYYREEENGRGNFPPRFSGLQFPNYSSELNVNALELDDSALYLCASRSGTSEETQYFGPGTRLLVL.

The chain carries TRBV2 and TRBJ2-1; the match to TRBD2 covers 11 bases. This CDR3 has 15 amino acids. CDR1 and CDR2 from the germline V gene are SNHLY and FYNNEI. The trim removed 6 bases at V and 8 bases at J, leaving 9 bases unmatched. CDR3 sequence: CASSLTSGSVHEQFF. The CDR3 bases are TGTGCCAGCAGCCTCACTAGCGGGAGTGTCCATGAGCAGTTCTTC.

The rearrangement joins TRBV7-6 to TRBJ2-5; the D gene is possibly TRBD1 (5 bases). The CDR3 has 13 amino acids. Germline CDR1 SGHVS, CDR2 FNYEAQ. V was clipped by 6 bases and J by 3 bases, with 11 bases between them. CDR3 bases: TGTGCCAGCAGTGTAGGGGAAAAAGAGACCCAGTACTTC. As protein: CASSVGEKETQYF.

In DNA form, the CDR3 reads TGTGCCAGCAGGGGGGGAGCAGATACGCAGTATTTT. It is translated as CASRGGADTQYF. The J gene is TRBJ2-3, the V gene TRBV5-4; weak D call: TRBD2 (6 bases). V lost 5 bases and J lost 4, with 8 bases in between. This CDR3 spans 12 amino acids. Per germline, CDR1 SGHNT and CDR2 YYREEE (reference sequence).

The chain combines TRBV5-6 with TRBJ2-2; D might be TRBD1 (6 bases). CDR1 and CDR2 from the germline V gene are SGHDT and YYEEEE. The germline V and J ends were trimmed by 4 bases and 0 bases, with 16 bases remaining between them. The CDR3 contains 17 residues. CDR3 residues: CASSGDIAEANTGELFF. The CDR3 DNA follows: TGTGCCAGCAGCGGGGACATCGCAGAGGCGAACACCGGGGAGCTGTTTTTT.

The gene calls are TRBV28 and TRBJ2-1; TRBD2 agrees at 7 bases. V was clipped by 3 bases and J by 6 bases; unmatched bases: 14. In germline, CDR1 is MDHEN, CDR2 SYDVKM. The CDR3 is 17 amino acids. CDR3 region: CASSFVGWTREGNEQFF. The CDR3 bases are TGTGCCAGCAGTTTCGTGGGTTGGACTAGAGAGGGCAATGAGCAGTTCTTC.